Sequencing of this T cell receptor (beta chain) was carried out in a study of blood T cell repertoires in COVID-19. Study in general: COVID-19 samples, acute and convalescent, were from the United States, Italy and Spain.

V was clipped by 8 bases and J by 8 bases, with 16 bases between them. The V gene's germline CDR1 is LNHDA and CDR2 SQIVND (reference sequence). The CDR3 has 13 amino acids. Sequencing used immunoSEQ multiplex PCR; TCRdb keeps in-frame clones, though not all of them. Of 70,000 to 90,000 clones detected, 79% appear once; the ten largest clones hold approximately 25%. The V and J genes are TRBV19 and TRBJ2-1, with D unresolved. The receptor was derived from a human donor in a cohort sampled during active COVID-19. The sample taken for sequencing was peripheral blood. CDR3 nucleotides: TGTGCCAGTGGGTCAGGTCGATGGTATGAGCAGTTCTTC. It translates to CASGSGRWYEQFF.